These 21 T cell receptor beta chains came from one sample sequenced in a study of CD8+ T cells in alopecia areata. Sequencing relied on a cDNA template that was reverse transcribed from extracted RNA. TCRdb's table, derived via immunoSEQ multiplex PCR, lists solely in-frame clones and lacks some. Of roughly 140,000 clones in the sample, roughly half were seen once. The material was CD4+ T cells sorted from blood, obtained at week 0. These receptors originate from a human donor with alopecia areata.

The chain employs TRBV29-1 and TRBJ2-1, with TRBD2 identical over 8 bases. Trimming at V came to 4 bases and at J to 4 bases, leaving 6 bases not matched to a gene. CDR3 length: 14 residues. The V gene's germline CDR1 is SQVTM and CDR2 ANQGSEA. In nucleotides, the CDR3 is TGCAGCGTTGGTGGACTAGCAGGTTACAATGAGCAGTTCTTC. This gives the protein CSVGGLAGYNEQFF.

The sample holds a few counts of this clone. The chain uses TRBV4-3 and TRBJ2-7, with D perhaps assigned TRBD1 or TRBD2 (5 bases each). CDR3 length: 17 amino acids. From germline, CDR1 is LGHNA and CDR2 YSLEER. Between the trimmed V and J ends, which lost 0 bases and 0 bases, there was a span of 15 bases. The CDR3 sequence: CASSQDLGGRFSYEQYF. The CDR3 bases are TGCGCCAGCAGCCAAGATCTTGGGGGTCGGTTCTCCTACGAGCAGTACTTC.

CDR3 region: CASSLGGGGEETQYF. CDR3 DNA: TGTGCCAGCAGTTTGGGGGGAGGGGGAGAAGAGACCCAGTACTTC. The V call is TRBV28, the J call TRBJ2-5; tentative D call: TRBD2 (7 bases). There are 15 residues in the CDR3. Germline V gene lookup returns CDR1 MDHEN and CDR2 SYDVKM. V lost 3 bases and J lost 3, with 14 bases in between. Variable domain in full (rest from reference TRBV28 and TRBJ2-5): DVKVTQSSRYLVKRTGEKVFLECVQDMDHENMFWYRQDPGLGLRLIYFSYDVKMKEKGDIPEGYSVSREKKERFSLILESASTNQTSMYLCASSLGGGGEETQYFGPGTRLLVL.

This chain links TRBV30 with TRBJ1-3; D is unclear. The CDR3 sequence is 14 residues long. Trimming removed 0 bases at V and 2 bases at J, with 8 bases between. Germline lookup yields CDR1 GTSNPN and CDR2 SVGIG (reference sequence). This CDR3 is CAWSVWGAGNTIYF. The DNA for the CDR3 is TGTGCCTGGAGTGTATGGGGAGCTGGAAACACCATATATTTT.

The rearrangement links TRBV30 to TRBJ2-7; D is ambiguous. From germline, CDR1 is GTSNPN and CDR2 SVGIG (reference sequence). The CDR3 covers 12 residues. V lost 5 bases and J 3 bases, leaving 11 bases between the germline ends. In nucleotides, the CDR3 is TGTGCCTGGGGACGGGCCTTCTACGAGCAGTACTTC. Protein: CAWGRAFYEQYF. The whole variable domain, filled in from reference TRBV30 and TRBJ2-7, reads SQTIHQWPATLVQPVGSPLSLECTVEGTSNPNLYWYRQAAGRGLQLLFYSVGIGQISSEVPQNLSASRPQDRQFILSSKKLLLSDSGFYLCAWGRAFYEQYFGPGTRLTVT.

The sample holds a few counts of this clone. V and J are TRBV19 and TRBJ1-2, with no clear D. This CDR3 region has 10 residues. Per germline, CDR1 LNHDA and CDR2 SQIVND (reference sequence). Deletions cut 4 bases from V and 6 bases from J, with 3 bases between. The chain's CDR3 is CASSKDGYTF. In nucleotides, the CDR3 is TGTGCCAGTAGTAAGGATGGCTACACCTTC.

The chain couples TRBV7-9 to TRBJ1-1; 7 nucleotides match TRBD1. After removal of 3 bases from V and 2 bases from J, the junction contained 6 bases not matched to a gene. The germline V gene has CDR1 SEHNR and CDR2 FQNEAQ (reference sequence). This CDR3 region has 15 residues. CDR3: CASSLGTGVNTEAFF. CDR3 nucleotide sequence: TGTGCCAGCAGCTTGGGTACAGGGGTCAACACTGAAGCTTTCTTT.

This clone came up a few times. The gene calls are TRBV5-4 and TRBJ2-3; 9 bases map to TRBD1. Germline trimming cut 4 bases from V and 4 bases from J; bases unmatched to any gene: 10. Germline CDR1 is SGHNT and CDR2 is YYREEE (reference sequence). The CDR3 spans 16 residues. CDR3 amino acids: CASSGGGQGRADTQYF. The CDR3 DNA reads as TGTGCCAGCAGCGGTGGCGGACAGGGGAGAGCAGATACGCAGTATTTT. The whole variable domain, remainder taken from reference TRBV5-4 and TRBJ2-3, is ETGVTQSPTHLIKTRGQQVTLRCSSQSGHNTVSWYQQALGQGPQFIFQYYREEENGRGNFPPRFSGLQFPNYSSELNVNALELDDSALYLCASSGGGQGRADTQYFGPGTRLTVL.

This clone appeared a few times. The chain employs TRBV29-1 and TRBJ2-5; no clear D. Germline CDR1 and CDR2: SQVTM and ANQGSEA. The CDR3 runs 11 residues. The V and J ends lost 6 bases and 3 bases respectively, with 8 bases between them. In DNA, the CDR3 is TGCAGCGTGGTAATGGAAGAGACCCAGTACTTC. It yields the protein CSVVMEETQYF.

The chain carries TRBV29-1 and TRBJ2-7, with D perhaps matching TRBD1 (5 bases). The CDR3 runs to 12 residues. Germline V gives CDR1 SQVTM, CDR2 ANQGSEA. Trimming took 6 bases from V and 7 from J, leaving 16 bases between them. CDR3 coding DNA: TGCAGCGTCGACACGAAGGGGCGAGAGCAGTACTTC. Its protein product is CSVDTKGREQYF.

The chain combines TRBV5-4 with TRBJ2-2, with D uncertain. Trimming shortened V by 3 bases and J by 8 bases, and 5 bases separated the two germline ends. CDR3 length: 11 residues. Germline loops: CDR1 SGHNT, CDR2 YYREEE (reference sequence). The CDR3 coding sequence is TGTGCCAGCAGCTCGTATGGGGAGCTGTTTTTT. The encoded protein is CASSSYGELFF.

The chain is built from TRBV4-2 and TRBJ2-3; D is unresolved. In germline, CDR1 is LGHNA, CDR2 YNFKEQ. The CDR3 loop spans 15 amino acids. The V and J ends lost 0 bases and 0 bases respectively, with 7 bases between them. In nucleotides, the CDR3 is TGTGCCAGCAGCCAAGAAGGCGAGAGCACAGATACGCAGTATTTT. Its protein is CASSQEGESTDTQYF.

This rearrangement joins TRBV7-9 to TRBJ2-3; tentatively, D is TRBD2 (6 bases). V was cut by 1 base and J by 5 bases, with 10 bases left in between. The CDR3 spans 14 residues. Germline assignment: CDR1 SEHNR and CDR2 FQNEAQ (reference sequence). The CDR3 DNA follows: TGTGCCAGCAGCTTAGTTGAGGAGGGAGATACGCAGTATTTT. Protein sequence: CASSLVEEGDTQYF.

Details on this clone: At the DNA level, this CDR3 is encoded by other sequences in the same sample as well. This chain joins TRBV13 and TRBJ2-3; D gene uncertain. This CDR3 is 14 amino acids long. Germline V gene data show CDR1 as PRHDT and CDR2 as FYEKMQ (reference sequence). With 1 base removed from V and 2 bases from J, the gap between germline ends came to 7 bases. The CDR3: CASSLAGPTDTQYF. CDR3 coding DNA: TGTGCCAGCAGCTTAGCGGGTCCCACAGATACGCAGTATTTT.

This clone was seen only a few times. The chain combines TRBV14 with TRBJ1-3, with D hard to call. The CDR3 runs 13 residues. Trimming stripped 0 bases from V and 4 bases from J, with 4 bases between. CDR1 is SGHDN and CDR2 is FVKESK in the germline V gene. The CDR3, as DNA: TGTGCCAGCAGCCAAGAGCGGGGAAACACCATATATTTT. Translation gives CASSQERGNTIYF.

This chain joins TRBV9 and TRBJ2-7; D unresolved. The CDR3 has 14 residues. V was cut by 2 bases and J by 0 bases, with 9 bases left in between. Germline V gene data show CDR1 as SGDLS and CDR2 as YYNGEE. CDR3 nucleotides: TGTGCCAGCAGCGTCGAAGGGCACTCCTACGAGCAGTACTTC. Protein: CASSVEGHSYEQYF.

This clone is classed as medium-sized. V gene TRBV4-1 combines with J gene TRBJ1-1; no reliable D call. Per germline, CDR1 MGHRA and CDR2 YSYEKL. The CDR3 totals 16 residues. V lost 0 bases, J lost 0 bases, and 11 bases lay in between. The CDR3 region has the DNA TGCGCCAGCAGCCAAGATGATCCAGCTATGAACACTGAAGCTTTCTTT. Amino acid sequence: CASSQDDPAMNTEAFF.

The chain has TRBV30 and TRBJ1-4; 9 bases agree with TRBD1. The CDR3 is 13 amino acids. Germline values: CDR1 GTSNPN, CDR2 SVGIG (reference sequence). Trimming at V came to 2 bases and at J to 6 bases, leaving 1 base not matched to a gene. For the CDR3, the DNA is TGTGCCTGGAGTCGGGACAGGGATGAAAAACTGTTTTTT. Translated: CAWSRDRDEKLFF.

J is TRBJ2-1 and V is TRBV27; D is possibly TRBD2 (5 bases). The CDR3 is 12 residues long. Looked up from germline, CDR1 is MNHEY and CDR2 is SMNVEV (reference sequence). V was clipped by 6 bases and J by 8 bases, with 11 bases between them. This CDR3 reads CASSSEGHEQFF. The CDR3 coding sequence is TGTGCCAGCAGCTCCGAGGGCCATGAGCAGTTCTTC.

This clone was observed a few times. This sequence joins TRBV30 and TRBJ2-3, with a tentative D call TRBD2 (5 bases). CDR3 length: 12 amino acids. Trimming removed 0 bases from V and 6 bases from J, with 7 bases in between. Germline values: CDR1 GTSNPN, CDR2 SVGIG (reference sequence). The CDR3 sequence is CAWSVRDDTQYF. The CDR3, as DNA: TGTGCCTGGAGTGTACGGGATGATACGCAGTATTTT. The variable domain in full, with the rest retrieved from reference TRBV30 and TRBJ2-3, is SQTIHQWPATLVQPVGSPLSLECTVEGTSNPNLYWYRQAAGRGLQLLFYSVGIGQISSEVPQNLSASRPQDRQFILSSKKLLLSDSGFYLCAWSVRDDTQYFGPGTRLTVL.

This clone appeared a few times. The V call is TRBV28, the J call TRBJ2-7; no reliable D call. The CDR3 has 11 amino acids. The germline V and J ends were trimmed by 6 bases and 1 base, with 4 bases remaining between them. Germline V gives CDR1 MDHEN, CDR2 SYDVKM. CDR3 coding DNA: TGTGCCAGCAGGGGTTCCTACGAGCAGTACTTC. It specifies CASRGSYEQYF.